The source of this TCR beta chain is a study of T cells in Graves' hyperthyroidism and ophthalmopathy. Comment on this clonotype: The antigen remains unidentified.

Whole-study findings and limits: Also found in blood were most expanded thyroid clonotypes above 0.001. Separation of ophthalmopathy from stable hyperthyroidism was achieved by a 13 V-J model.

Template material for amplifying TCR beta CDR3 regions consisted of RNA transcripts. First-round RT-PCR with HTBI primers amplified the TCR CDR3 region. TCRdb re-analysed the multiplex PCR reads in MiXCR, keeping a single row per CDR3 protein. The sample has more than 650,000 distinct CDR3 sequences, around 15% seen once. If no ophthalmopathy progression occurred within 18 months, Graves' hyperthyroidism was stable. Clinical symptoms, serum thyroxine and TRAb, thyroid ultrasound and orbital computed tomography together formed the diagnostic basis. The CDR3 extends over 16 amino acids. The J segment lost 1 base and the V segment lost 5 bases, leaving 4 bases of the junction unmatched. Looked up from germline, CDR1 is LNHDA and CDR2 is SQIVND (reference sequence).

The genes are TRBV19 and TRBJ1-6; TRBD1 matches 8 bases. Material for sequencing was blood. The clonotype originates from a woman under 30 with Graves' hyperthyroidism. CDR3 nucleotide sequence: TGTGCCAGTAGTGACAGGGGAGGGTCCTATAATTCACCCCTCCACTTT. Its translation: CASSDRGGSYNSPLHF.